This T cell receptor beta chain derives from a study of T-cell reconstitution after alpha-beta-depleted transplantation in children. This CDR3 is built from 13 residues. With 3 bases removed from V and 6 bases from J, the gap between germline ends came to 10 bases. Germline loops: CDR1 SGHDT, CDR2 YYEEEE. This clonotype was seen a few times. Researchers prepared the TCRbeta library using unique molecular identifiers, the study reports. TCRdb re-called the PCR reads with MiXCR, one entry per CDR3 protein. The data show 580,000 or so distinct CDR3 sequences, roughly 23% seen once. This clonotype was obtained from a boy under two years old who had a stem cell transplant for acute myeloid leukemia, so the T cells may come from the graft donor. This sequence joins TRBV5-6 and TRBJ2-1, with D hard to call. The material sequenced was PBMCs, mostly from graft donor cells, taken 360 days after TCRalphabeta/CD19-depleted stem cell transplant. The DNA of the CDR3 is TGTGCCAGCAGCTCAACACGTACCAATGAGCAGTTCTTC. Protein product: CASSSTRTNEQFF. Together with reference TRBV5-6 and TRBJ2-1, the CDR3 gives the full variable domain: DAGVTQSPTHLIKTRGQQVTLRCSPKSGHDTVSWYQQALGQGPQFIFQYYEEEERQRGNFPDRFSGHQFPNYSSELNVNALLLGDSALYLCASSSTRTNEQFFGPGTRLTVL.